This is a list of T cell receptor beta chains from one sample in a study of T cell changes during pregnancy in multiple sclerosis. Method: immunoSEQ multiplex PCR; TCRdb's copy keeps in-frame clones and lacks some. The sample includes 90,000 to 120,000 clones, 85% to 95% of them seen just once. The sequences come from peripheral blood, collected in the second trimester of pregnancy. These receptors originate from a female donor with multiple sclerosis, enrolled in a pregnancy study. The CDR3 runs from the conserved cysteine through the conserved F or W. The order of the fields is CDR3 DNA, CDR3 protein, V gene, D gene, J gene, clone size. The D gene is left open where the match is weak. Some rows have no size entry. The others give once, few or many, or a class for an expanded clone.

CDR3nt: TGTGCCAGCTCCCCAAACAGGGACAATCAGCCCCAGCATTTT
CDR3aa: CASSPNRDNQPQHF
v_gene: TRBV18
d_gene: .
j_gene: TRBJ1-5
abundance: .

CDR3nt: TGTGCCAGCAGTATCGGGTCATTGAACACTGAAGCTTTCTTT
CDR3aa: CASSIGSLNTEAFF
v_gene: TRBV2
d_gene: .
j_gene: TRBJ1-1
abundance: .

CDR3nt: TGCGCCAGCAGCCTCCGGACAGGGAGGAAAAACGAGCAGTACTTC
CDR3aa: CASSLRTGRKNEQYF
v_gene: TRBV4-1
d_gene: TRBD1
j_gene: TRBJ2-7
abundance: .

CDR3nt: TGTGCCAGCAGCCTCGGGACTAGCGGGAGTGTTACGCAGTATTTT
CDR3aa: CASSLGTSGSVTQYF
v_gene: TRBV5-4
d_gene: TRBD2
j_gene: TRBJ2-3
abundance: .

CDR3nt: TGTGCCAGCAGAAGACAGGGGGCCAATGAAGCTTTCTTT
CDR3aa: CASRRQGANEAFF
v_gene: TRBV28
d_gene: TRBD1
j_gene: TRBJ1-1
abundance: few

CDR3nt: TGTGCCAGCAGCCGTGACAGGGAGGAGACCCAGTACTTC
CDR3aa: CASSRDREETQYF
v_gene: TRBV7-7
d_gene: TRBD1
j_gene: TRBJ2-5
abundance: .

CDR3nt: TGCAGCGCCCTTGAGGGAGCAAGTCAGCCCCAGCATTTT
CDR3aa: CSALEGASQPQHF
v_gene: TRBV29-1
d_gene: .
j_gene: TRBJ1-5
abundance: .

CDR3nt: TGTGCCAGCAGCTTAAGGCGGGGAGGGAACACCGGGGAGCTGTTTTTT
CDR3aa: CASSLRRGGNTGELFF
v_gene: TRBV5-6
d_gene: .
j_gene: TRBJ2-2
abundance: .

CDR3nt: TGTGCCAGTAGTATTTTCGGGTCGGAGACCCAGTACTTC
CDR3aa: CASSIFGSETQYF
v_gene: TRBV19
d_gene: .
j_gene: TRBJ2-5
abundance: .

CDR3nt: TGTGCCAGCAGCTTAGAAGGCCCCAGAGGCTATGGCTACACCTTC
CDR3aa: CASSLEGPRGYGYTF
v_gene: TRBV7-9
d_gene: .
j_gene: TRBJ1-2
abundance: once

CDR3nt: TGTGCCTGGAGTGGCGGGGGGCTGGGGACTGAAGCTTTCTTT
CDR3aa: CAWSGGGLGTEAFF
v_gene: TRBV30
d_gene: .
j_gene: TRBJ1-1
abundance: few

CDR3nt: TGTGCCAGCAGCTTGTCCGGGACAGGGTACCATGAGCAGTTCTTC
CDR3aa: CASSLSGTGYHEQFF
v_gene: TRBV5-4
d_gene: TRBD1
j_gene: TRBJ2-1
abundance: .

CDR3nt: TGCGCCAGCAGCCAACAGGGTTTGAGTACGCAGTATTTT
CDR3aa: CASSQQGLSTQYF
v_gene: TRBV4-1
d_gene: .
j_gene: TRBJ2-3
abundance: .

CDR3nt: TGTGCCAGCAGTCCCCAGGGCGCCGAAGCTTTCTTT
CDR3aa: CASSPQGAEAFF
v_gene: TRBV27
d_gene: .
j_gene: TRBJ1-1
abundance: few

CDR3nt: TGTGCCAGCAGTATCGGACAGGGGTTTCAGCCCCAGCATTTT
CDR3aa: CASSIGQGFQPQHF
v_gene: TRBV27
d_gene: TRBD1
j_gene: TRBJ1-5
abundance: .

CDR3nt: TGTGCCAGCAGTTTTGGGCGAGCTAGCACAGATACGCAGTATTTT
CDR3aa: CASSFGRASTDTQYF
v_gene: TRBV28
d_gene: .
j_gene: TRBJ2-3
abundance: .

CDR3nt: TGTGCCAGCAGTGTTGACAGGGGGGCAGATACGCAGTATTTT
CDR3aa: CASSVDRGADTQYF
v_gene: TRBV6-4
d_gene: TRBD1
j_gene: TRBJ2-3
abundance: .

CDR3nt: TGTGCCAGCAGCGGACAGGGAGGTATGGACGAGCAGTACTTC
CDR3aa: CASSGQGGMDEQYF
v_gene: TRBV27
d_gene: TRBD1
j_gene: TRBJ2-7
abundance: .

CDR3nt: TGTGCCAGCAGCTTAGTCGGGGGATCCTACGAGCAGTACTTC
CDR3aa: CASSLVGGSYEQYF
v_gene: TRBV11-1
d_gene: .
j_gene: TRBJ2-7
abundance: .

CDR3nt: TGTGCCAGTAGCTTAACCGGGACTAGCGGCGATACGCAGTATTTT
CDR3aa: CASSLTGTSGDTQYF
v_gene: TRBV19
d_gene: TRBD2
j_gene: TRBJ2-3
abundance: .

CDR3nt: TGTGCCTGTCTCGGGGAGGGAAACACCGGGGAGCTGTTTTTT
CDR3aa: CACLGEGNTGELFF
v_gene: TRBV30
d_gene: TRBD2
j_gene: TRBJ2-2
abundance: .

CDR3nt: TGTGCCAGCAGCTTAGCGAACATTGGAAACACCATATATTTT
CDR3aa: CASSLANIGNTIYF
v_gene: TRBV7-9
d_gene: .
j_gene: TRBJ1-3
abundance: .

CDR3nt: TGTGCCAGCAGCCCGTTGAGGACAGGTGAAGCTTTCTTT
CDR3aa: CASSPLRTGEAFF
v_gene: TRBV14
d_gene: TRBD1
j_gene: TRBJ1-1
abundance: .

CDR3nt: TGTGCCACCAGGGGGAGACAGGGGGCGAACACCGGGGAGCTGTTTTTT
CDR3aa: CATRGRQGANTGELFF
v_gene: TRBV15
d_gene: TRBD1
j_gene: TRBJ2-2
abundance: .

CDR3nt: TGCAGCGCTCCTCCGTTCTCCCGGGACAGGGTTGTTGGAAACACCATATATTTT
CDR3aa: CSAPPFSRDRVVGNTIYF
v_gene: TRBV29-1
d_gene: TRBD1
j_gene: TRBJ1-3
abundance: .

CDR3nt: TGCGCCAGCACCCCACAGGGGGCAAAAACTGAAGCTTTCTTT
CDR3aa: CASTPQGAKTEAFF
v_gene: TRBV5-1
d_gene: TRBD1
j_gene: TRBJ1-1
abundance: once

CDR3nt: TGCGCCAGCAGGGGGGACAGCAACTATGGCTACACCTTC
CDR3aa: CASRGDSNYGYTF
v_gene: TRBV5-1
d_gene: TRBD1
j_gene: TRBJ1-2
abundance: .

CDR3nt: TGTGCCAGCAGCCAAGTTGGTGTGCGACAGGGAAAGGCTGAAGCTTTCTTT
CDR3aa: CASSQVGVRQGKAEAFF
v_gene: TRBV4-2
d_gene: TRBD1
j_gene: TRBJ1-1
abundance: few

CDR3nt: TGTGCCAGCAGCTTATTAAGGGACAGGGGTTTTTTTGGCTACACCTTC
CDR3aa: CASSLLRDRGFFGYTF
v_gene: TRBV7-8
d_gene: TRBD1
j_gene: TRBJ1-2
abundance: .

CDR3nt: TGCGCCAGCAGCCTCGGACTAGCGGGAAACTTCTACTCCTACAATGAGCAGTTCTTC
CDR3aa: CASSLGLAGNFYSYNEQFF
v_gene: TRBV5-1
d_gene: TRBD2
j_gene: TRBJ2-1
abundance: .

CDR3nt: TGCGCCAGCAGTGAGTTTAGCGGAAGCACAGATACGCAGTATTTT
CDR3aa: CASSEFSGSTDTQYF
v_gene: TRBV10-2
d_gene: .
j_gene: TRBJ2-3
abundance: once

CDR3nt: TGTGCCAGCTCCGTCGGGCGGGGAACCGGGGAGCTGTTTTTT
CDR3aa: CASSVGRGTGELFF
v_gene: TRBV18
d_gene: .
j_gene: TRBJ2-2
abundance: .

CDR3nt: TGTGCCAGTAGTCCCGGTGGTCAGCCCCAGCATTTT
CDR3aa: CASSPGGQPQHF
v_gene: TRBV19
d_gene: .
j_gene: TRBJ1-5
abundance: once

CDR3nt: TGTGCCAGCAGCTCGGGACTAGCGGCAGATACGCAGTATTTT
CDR3aa: CASSSGLAADTQYF
v_gene: TRBV11-2
d_gene: TRBD2
j_gene: TRBJ2-3
abundance: once

CDR3nt: TGTGCCAGCAGTACCGAATACCAGGGACTTGAAGCTTTCTTT
CDR3aa: CASSTEYQGLEAFF
v_gene: TRBV2
d_gene: .
j_gene: TRBJ1-1
abundance: .

CDR3nt: TGTGCCAGCAGTCATCGTCCCGGGACAGGCGCCCTATACAATGAGCAGTTCTTC
CDR3aa: CASSHRPGTGALYNEQFF
v_gene: TRBV28
d_gene: TRBD1
j_gene: TRBJ2-1
abundance: .

CDR3nt: TGTGCCAGCAGTGAAGTAGGAGGGGAGGTTGAGCAGTTCTTC
CDR3aa: CASSEVGGEVEQFF
v_gene: TRBV6-1
d_gene: .
j_gene: TRBJ2-1
abundance: .

CDR3nt: TGTGCCAGCAGTCCCCGGGGGATACCGAACACCGGGGAGCTGTTTTTT
CDR3aa: CASSPRGIPNTGELFF
v_gene: TRBV6-6
d_gene: .
j_gene: TRBJ2-2
abundance: .

CDR3nt: TGTGCCAGCAGCCAAGGGACAGGTGGAAACACCATATATTTT
CDR3aa: CASSQGTGGNTIYF
v_gene: TRBV9
d_gene: TRBD1
j_gene: TRBJ1-3
abundance: .

CDR3nt: TGTGCCAGCAGCTTAGCTACAGGGGGTTACAATGAGCAGTTCTTC
CDR3aa: CASSLATGGYNEQFF
v_gene: TRBV7-8
d_gene: TRBD1
j_gene: TRBJ2-1
abundance: .

CDR3nt: TGTGCCAGCAGCCTAAGAGACAGGAACACTGAAGCTTTCTTT
CDR3aa: CASSLRDRNTEAFF
v_gene: TRBV7-9
d_gene: .
j_gene: TRBJ1-1
abundance: .

CDR3nt: TGTGCCAGCAGTGAAGCGATGAGTTTGGAGACCCAGTACTTC
CDR3aa: CASSEAMSLETQYF
v_gene: TRBV6-1
d_gene: .
j_gene: TRBJ2-5
abundance: .

CDR3nt: TGTGCCAGCACCTCGACAGTCCAAGAGACCCAGTACTTC
CDR3aa: CASTSTVQETQYF
v_gene: TRBV28
d_gene: .
j_gene: TRBJ2-5
abundance: .

CDR3nt: TGTGCCGCGGGCCGAACAGGGGGGAGGTACGAGCAGTACTTC
CDR3aa: CAAGRTGGRYEQYF
v_gene: TRBV10-3
d_gene: TRBD1
j_gene: TRBJ2-7
abundance: .

CDR3nt: TGTGCCAGCAGCTCCATGGACAGGTTAAACACCATATATTTT
CDR3aa: CASSSMDRLNTIYF
v_gene: TRBV7-8
d_gene: TRBD1
j_gene: TRBJ1-3
abundance: .

CDR3nt: TGTGCCTGGAGGGAGGCAGGGGTTTACGAGCAGTACTTC
CDR3aa: CAWREAGVYEQYF
v_gene: TRBV30
d_gene: .
j_gene: TRBJ2-7
abundance: .

CDR3nt: TGTGCCAGCACTAAAAGCCTAGCGGGAGGCCCTGGGGAGACCCAGTACTTC
CDR3aa: CASTKSLAGGPGETQYF
v_gene: TRBV28
d_gene: TRBD2
j_gene: TRBJ2-5
abundance: .

CDR3nt: TGCGCCAGCAGCTTGGAGGAGGGCGGTAACTATGGCTACACCTTC
CDR3aa: CASSLEEGGNYGYTF
v_gene: TRBV5-1
d_gene: .
j_gene: TRBJ1-2
abundance: .